A single sample is the source of the 17 T cell receptor beta chains below, sequenced in a study of cytomegalovirus exposure and HLA in healthy donors. PCR involved 60 Vbeta and 13 Jbeta primers. The repertoire was sequenced with immunoSEQ multiplex PCR; TCRdb's copy has only in-frame clones and lacks some. Among approximately 200,000 clones listed, over 70% were seen once. The sequenced material came from PBMCs. These receptors all come from a woman under 40 in good health and CMV-seropositive.

The genes are TRBV27 and TRBJ1-4; 7 nucleotides line up with TRBD1. CDR1 is MNHEY, CDR2 SMNVEV, per germline (reference sequence). The CDR3 has 14 amino acids. Trimming took 6 bases from V and 8 from J; bases not matched to a gene: 9. The CDR3 reads CASSRIGTVEKLFF. CDR3 DNA sequence: TGTGCCAGCAGCCGGATAGGGACAGTAGAAAAACTGTTTTTT.

The V call is TRBV19, the J call TRBJ2-5; 7 nucleotides match TRBD1. The assigned J gene may be wrong: the sequence end matches TRBJ2-7 better. Looked up from germline, CDR1 is LNHDA and CDR2 is SQIVND (reference sequence). The CDR3 is 13 amino acids. CDR3 DNA sequence: TGTGCCACTGTAGACAGGGCCTCCTACGAGCAGTACTTC. Translating it yields CATVDRASYEQYF.

The chain has TRBV6-1 and TRBJ2-1, with 9 bases lining up with TRBD2. The CDR3 runs to 15 residues. V gave up 6 bases and J gave up 4 bases; unmatched junction bases: 7. Germline values: CDR1 MNHNS, CDR2 SASEGT. The CDR3 is CASRNLAGPYNEQFF. In DNA, the CDR3 is TGTGCCAGCAGGAATCTAGCGGGACCGTACAATGAGCAGTTCTTC.

The table lists this clone with a few counts. CDR3: CASGLVAGGPYGYTF. The CDR3, as DNA: TGTGCTAGTGGTTTGGTGGCAGGGGGCCCCTATGGCTACACCTTC. V gene TRBV12-5 combines with J gene TRBJ1-2, with 8 bases that match TRBD1. CDR3 length equals 15 residues. Per germline, CDR1 LGHNT and CDR2 FRNRAP. The V gene end was trimmed by 0 bases and the J gene end by 4 bases; junction bases not matched to a gene: 4.

J is TRBJ1-3 and V is TRBV19; D is perhaps TRBD1 (6 bases). Trimming took 6 bases from V and 0 from J, leaving 12 bases between them. The CDR3 has 15 amino acids. Germline assignment: CDR1 LNHDA and CDR2 SQIVND (reference sequence). For the CDR3, the DNA is TGTGCCAGTAGCCAGGACAGATACTCTGGAAACACCATATATTTT. Amino acids: CASSQDRYSGNTIYF.

The chain employs TRBV4-2 and TRBJ2-7; 8 bases agree with TRBD2. The germline CDR1 and CDR2 sequences are LGHNA and YNFKEQ. The CDR3 runs 15 residues. J gave up 1 base and V 3 bases, and 5 bases lay outside the gene matches. For the CDR3, the DNA is TGTGCCAGCAGCCATGGACTAGCAAAATCCTACGAGCAGTACTTC. Amino acid sequence: CASSHGLAKSYEQYF.

CDR3 nucleotide sequence: TGCGCCAGCAGGGGGACTAGCGGGGGTACAGATACGCAGTATTTT. Its protein product is CASRGTSGGTDTQYF. J is TRBJ2-3 and V is TRBV10-2, with 14 positions matching TRBD2. The germline gives CDR1 WSHSY, CDR2 SAAADI. The CDR3 extends over 15 amino acids. After removal of 6 bases from V and 3 bases from J, the junction contained 2 bases not matched to a gene.

V is TRBV19 and J is TRBJ2-1; tentatively, D is TRBD2 (6 bases). CDR3 length: 15 amino acids. Trimming removed 4 bases from V and 7 bases from J, with 17 bases in between. CDR1 LNHDA and CDR2 SQIVND come from the germline V gene (reference sequence). The CDR3: CASSTWGGAGNEQFF. CDR3 DNA: TGTGCCAGTAGTACCTGGGGCGGCGCGGGGAATGAGCAGTTCTTC.

V is TRBV11-2 and J is TRBJ1-2; D perhaps matches TRBD1 (5 bases). Germline loops: CDR1 SGHAT, CDR2 FQNNGV. This CDR3 is 13 amino acids long. V gave up 1 base and J gave up 9 bases, with 12 bases separating them. For the CDR3, the DNA is TGTGCCAGCAGCTTAGGTCCGACAGTGAGCTACACCTTC. Translating gives CASSLGPTVSYTF.

V is TRBV5-6 and J is TRBJ1-2, with no clear D. The CDR3 length is 13 residues. V lost 0 bases to trimming and J lost 1 base, with 4 bases between them. Germline V gene sequence: CDR1 SGHDT, CDR2 YYEEEE. The CDR3 reads CASSLGLNYGYTF. CDR3 nucleotides: TGTGCCAGCAGCTTGGGTCTTAACTATGGCTACACCTTC.

The J gene is TRBJ2-3, the V gene TRBV6-1, with 7 positions matching TRBD2. Germline values: CDR1 MNHNS, CDR2 SASEGT. The trim removed 3 bases at V and 2 bases at J, leaving 5 bases unmatched. This CDR3 has 15 amino acids. CDR3 in amino acids: CASSDQRGSTDTQYF. DNA of the CDR3: TGTGCCAGCAGTGATCAGCGGGGTTCCACAGATACGCAGTATTTT.

The chain links TRBV19 to TRBJ2-7; D might be TRBD2 (5 bases). The CDR3 has 14 residues. Germline V gene data show CDR1 as LNHDA and CDR2 as SQIVND (reference sequence). V was clipped by 8 bases and J by 4 bases, with 18 bases between them. The CDR3 loop is CASSPRWERYEQYF. The CDR3 DNA is TGTGCCAGTTCCCCCCGGTGGGAGAGGTACGAGCAGTACTTC.

For this clone: At one end the junction does not follow the germline gene, possibly because of a read error. The V call is TRBV20-1, the J call TRBJ2-4, with 8 nucleotides matching TRBD1. Germline V lookup: CDR1 DFQATT, CDR2 SNEGSKA (reference sequence). The CDR3 contains 10 residues. The CDR3 nucleotides are TGCAGTGCTAGATTCGGACAGGGAGTGTTC. Protein product: CSARFGQGVF.

DNA of the CDR3: TGCGCCAGCAGCCAAGGAACGGACAGGATTAGTCCGTACGGCTACGAGCAGTACTTC. Residues: CASSQGTDRISPYGYEQYF. The genes are TRBV4-1 and TRBJ2-7; 7 bases are shared with TRBD1. The CDR3 has 19 amino acids. Germline loops: CDR1 MGHRA, CDR2 YSYEKL. The V gene end was trimmed by 1 base and the J gene end by 3 bases; junction bases not matched to a gene: 18.

This clone was counted between two and nine times. This sequence joins TRBV11-2 and TRBJ2-7; D may be TRBD1 (7 bases). This CDR3 is built from 17 residues. Germline CDR1 and CDR2: SGHAT and FQNNGV. V dropped 2 bases and J dropped 0 bases, with 17 bases sitting between them. The CDR3 DNA reads as TGTGCCAGCAGCTTAACCCTGGACAGGACTAACTCCTACGAGCAGTACTTC. This gives the protein CASSLTLDRTNSYEQYF.

This clone was observed a single time. The chain couples TRBV7-2 to TRBJ2-3; D uncertain. Per germline, CDR1 SGHTA and CDR2 FQGNSA. Trimming left V 5 bases short and J 4 bases short, with 13 bases between. The CDR3 sequence is 14 residues long. The CDR3 here is CASSKRTTPDTQYF. The DNA of the CDR3 is TGTGCCAGCAGCAAACGTACTACACCAGATACGCAGTATTTT.

The chain combines TRBV15 with TRBJ2-7, with TRBD2 identical over 8 bases. CDR1 is LNHNV, CDR2 YYDKDF, per germline (reference sequence). Trimming cost V 0 bases and J 2 bases; bases outside gene matches: 6. This CDR3 has 16 amino acids. CDR3 in amino acids: CATSRDGTGRAYEQYF. CDR3 bases: TGTGCCACCAGCAGAGACGGAACCGGGAGGGCCTACGAGCAGTACTTC.